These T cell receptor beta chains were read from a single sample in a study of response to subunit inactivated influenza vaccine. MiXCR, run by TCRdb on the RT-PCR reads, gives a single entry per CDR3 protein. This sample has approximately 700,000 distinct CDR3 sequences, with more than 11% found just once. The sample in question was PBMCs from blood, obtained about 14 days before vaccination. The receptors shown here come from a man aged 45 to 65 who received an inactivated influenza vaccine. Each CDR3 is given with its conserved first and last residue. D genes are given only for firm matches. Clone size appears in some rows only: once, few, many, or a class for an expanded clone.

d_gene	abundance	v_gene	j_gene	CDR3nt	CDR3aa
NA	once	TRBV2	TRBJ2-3	TGTGCCAGCGAGGGTCCGGCAGGGGCTACGCAGTATTTT	CASEGPAGATQYF
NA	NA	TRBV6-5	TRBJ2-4	TGTGCCAGCAGCAAGGTCAGGGTTCAGTACTTC	CASSKVRVQYF
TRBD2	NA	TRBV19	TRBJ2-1	TGTGCCAGTAGTATACTGGGACTAGCGGGGCGATACAATGAGCAGTTCTTC	CASSILGLAGRYNEQFF
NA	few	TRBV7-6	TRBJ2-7	TGTGCCAGCAGCTTAGCACAGGGGGGGTCCTACGAGCAGTACTTC	CASSLAQGGSYEQYF
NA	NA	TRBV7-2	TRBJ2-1	TGTGCCAGCAGCTTGCTTGGCGCGGATTACAATGAGCAGTTCTTC	CASSLLGADYNEQFF
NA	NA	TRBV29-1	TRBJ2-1	TGCAGCGTTGAAAAGTCCGTCGATACTCGGTACAATGAGCAGTTCTTC	CSVEKSVDTRYNEQFF
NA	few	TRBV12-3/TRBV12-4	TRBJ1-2	TGTGCCAGCAGTTTTAGGACCAGGGCTAACTATGGCTACACCTTC	CASSFRTRANYGYTF
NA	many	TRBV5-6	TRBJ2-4	TGTGCCAGCAGCTCCGATTCCAAAAACATTCAGTACTTC	CASSSDSKNIQYF
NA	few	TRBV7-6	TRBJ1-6	TGTGCCAGCAGCTCCTCCATCACAGGCGGGAACTCACCCCTCCACTTT	CASSSSITGGNSPLHF
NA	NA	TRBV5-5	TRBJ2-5	TGTGCCAGCAGCTCCCCAGGGTCAACGGGGGAGACCCAGTACTTC	CASSSPGSTGETQYF
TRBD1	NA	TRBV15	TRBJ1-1	TGTGCCACCAGCAGATACAGGGGCGAGAACACTGAAGCTTTCTTT	CATSRYRGENTEAFF
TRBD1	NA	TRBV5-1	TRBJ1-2	TGCGCCAGCAGCTCGCTACAGGGGTTAGATGGCTACACCTTC	CASSSLQGLDGYTF
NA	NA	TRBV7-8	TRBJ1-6	TGTGCCAGCAGCTTAGAGCCTCGCTCCTATAATTCACCCCTCCACTTT	CASSLEPRSYNSPLHF
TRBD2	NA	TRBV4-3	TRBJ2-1	TGCGCCAGCAGCCCACGTAGCGGGGGCTATTACAATGAGCAGTTCTTC	CASSPRSGGYYNEQFF
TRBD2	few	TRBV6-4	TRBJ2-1	TGTGCCAGCAGTGAAGGTTCGGGCGGGAGCTCCTACAATGAGCAGTTCTTC	CASSEGSGGSSYNEQFF
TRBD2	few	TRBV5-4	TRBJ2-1	TGTGCCAGCAGCTTGGATCATAGCGGGGCGTTCTTC	CASSLDHSGAFF
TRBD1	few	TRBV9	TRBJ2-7	TGTGCCAGCAGCGGAAACAGGGGGCCAGCCTACGAGCAGTACTTC	CASSGNRGPAYEQYF